The 29 T cell receptor beta chains below come from one sample, sequenced in a study of blood T cell repertoires in COVID-19. Only in-frame clones appear in the TCRdb table, and some are missing; sequencing was by immunoSEQ multiplex PCR. The table includes hundreds of thousands of clones, roughly 90% detected once. What was sequenced was peripheral blood. The source is a man aged 55-75 years who had recovered from COVID-19.

The rearrangement uses TRBV25-1 and TRBJ2-7, with 10 bases that match TRBD2. V lost 2 bases and J lost 5; bases outside the gene matches: 15. Per germline, CDR1 MGHDK and CDR2 SYGVNS. The CDR3 covers 18 residues. The CDR3 DNA sequence: TGTGCCAGCAGTGAAGATTATCTAGCGGGGGCCGATTCGAACGAGCAGTACTTC. This codes for CASSEDYLAGADSNEQYF.

The CDR3 sequence is CASSYGLAGASDTQYF. Here the CDR3 DNA reads TGTGCCAGCAGTTACGGGCTAGCGGGGGCCTCAGATACGCAGTATTTT. The gene calls are TRBV6-5 and TRBJ2-3; TRBD2 matches 10 bases. The CDR3 has 16 residues. J gave up 4 bases and V 2 bases, and 6 bases lay outside the gene matches. CDR1 is MNHEY, CDR2 SVGAGI, per germline.

The chain links TRBV19 to TRBJ2-7; possibly TRBD1 for D (6 bases). Germline V lookup: CDR1 LNHDA, CDR2 SQIVND (reference sequence). Trimming removed 9 bases from V and 2 bases from J, with 29 bases in between. The CDR3 contains 18 residues. Here the CDR3 reads CASSPRGWSVARTYEQYF. Written as DNA, the CDR3 is TGTGCCAGCTCCCCAAGGGGGTGGAGTGTGGCGAGAACCTACGAGCAGTACTTC.

The V and J genes are TRBV19 and TRBJ1-5; D call uncertain. Germline V gene sequence: CDR1 LNHDA, CDR2 SQIVND (reference sequence). The CDR3 runs 13 residues. V was cut by 7 bases and J by 0 bases, with 7 bases left in between. The CDR3 loop is CASKPNSNQPQHF. The CDR3 DNA reads as TGTGCCAGTAAGCCGAATAGCAATCAGCCCCAGCATTTT.

The chain joins TRBV7-9 to TRBJ2-5, with 9 bases matching TRBD2. CDR1 SEHNR and CDR2 FQNEAQ come from the germline V gene (reference sequence). J gave up 2 bases and V 5 bases, and 18 bases lay outside the gene matches. This CDR3 spans 19 amino acids. Here the CDR3 DNA reads TGTGCCAGCAGCCCCGCCGGGGGTAGCGGGGGTAAAACACAAGAGACCCAGTACTTC. Residues: CASSPAGGSGGKTQETQYF.

The chain uses TRBV11-2 and TRBJ2-7, with 7 bases aligning to TRBD1. V trimming: 3 bases; J trimming: 6 bases; junction bases outside the gene matches: 11. The CDR3 runs 15 residues. CDR1 is SGHAT and CDR2 is FQNNGV in the germline V gene. CDR3: CASSFTPGQWGEQYF. CDR3 DNA sequence: TGTGCCAGCAGCTTTACACCGGGACAGTGGGGCGAGCAGTACTTC.

The genes are TRBV7-2 and TRBJ2-1; 12 bases agree with TRBD2. The CDR3 totals 16 residues. Germline V gene sequence: CDR1 SGHTA, CDR2 FQGNSA. V was pared by 1 base and J by 7 bases, with 5 bases of the junction left unmatched. The CDR3 nucleotides are TGTGCCAGCAGCTTAGGTCTAGCGGGGGGGCGGAATGAGCAGTTCTTC. Its translation is CASSLGLAGGRNEQFF. The complete variable domain, with remaining parts taken from reference TRBV7-2 and TRBJ2-1, reads GAGVSQSPSNKVTEKGKDVELRCDPISGHTALYWYRQSLGQGLEFLIYFQGNSAPDKSGLPSDRFSAERTGGSVSTLTIQRTQQEDSAVYLCASSLGLAGGRNEQFFGPGTRLTVL.

J is TRBJ1-6 and V is TRBV5-1, with 8 bases lining up with TRBD1. Losses at the gene ends were 4 bases for V and 6 bases for J; bases not matched to a gene: 6. This CDR3 has 15 amino acids. Germline V CDR1 and CDR2: SGHRS, YFSETQ. In DNA form, the CDR3 reads TGCGCCAGCAGCACGACAGGGGCTGTTAATTCACCCCTCCACTTT. As protein: CASSTTGAVNSPLHF. The variable domain in full, with the rest retrieved from reference TRBV5-1 and TRBJ1-6, is KAGVTQTPRYLIKTRGQQVTLSCSPISGHRSVSWYQQTPGQGLQFLFEYFSETQRNKGNFPGRFSGRQFSNSRSEMNVSTLELGDSALYLCASSTTGAVNSPLHFGNGTRLTVT.

The table lists this clone with a count of one. Other nucleotide sequences from this sample produce the same CDR3. The rearrangement joins TRBV5-1 to TRBJ2-5; 12 nucleotides align to TRBD2. J gave up 4 bases and V 0 bases, and 4 bases lay outside the gene matches. The CDR3 runs 16 residues. Germline V gene data show CDR1 as SGHRS and CDR2 as YFSETQ. The CDR3 nucleotides are TGCGCCAGCAGCTTGGGACTAGCGGGGGTTGGAGAGACCCAGTACTTC. Its translation: CASSLGLAGVGETQYF.

The V and J genes are TRBV7-2 and TRBJ1-1; TRBD1 is a possible D gene (6 bases). The V gene's germline CDR1 is SGHTA and CDR2 FQGNSA. Between the trimmed V and J ends, which lost 6 bases and 6 bases, there was a span of 14 bases. This CDR3 has 13 amino acids. The CDR3 coding sequence is TGTGCCAGCAGTTTCGACAGGTCGTCTGAAGCTTTCTTT. Its translation: CASSFDRSSEAFF.

This chain connects TRBV9 to TRBJ1-2; D unclear. V dropped 0 bases and J dropped 7 bases, with 22 bases sitting between them. Germline CDR1 SGDLS, CDR2 YYNGEE. The CDR3 has 17 residues. DNA of the CDR3: TGTGCCAGCAGCGTAGCGGTTGGAAGGGAGGGCGCCTCTGGCTACACCTTC. Its protein product is CASSVAVGREGASGYTF.

The rearrangement links TRBV30 to TRBJ2-7; 7 positions agree with TRBD1. The CDR3 spans 12 residues. V was clipped by 8 bases and J by 1 base; unmatched bases: 5. Per the germline V gene, CDR1 is GTSNPN and CDR2 is SVGIG (reference sequence). The DNA for the CDR3 is TGTGCCGGAGAACAGGGGTCCTACGAGCAGTACTTC. Its protein product is CAGEQGSYEQYF.

The chain uses TRBV2 and TRBJ2-5; possible D gene TRBD2, 5 bases. With 4 bases removed from V and 3 bases from J, the gap between germline ends came to 18 bases. Per germline, CDR1 SNHLY and CDR2 FYNNEI. The CDR3 covers 16 residues. CDR3 amino acids: CASSAGSGRGKETQYF. The CDR3 region has the DNA TGTGCCAGCAGTGCGGGGTCGGGTCGGGGTAAAGAGACCCAGTACTTC.

The chain couples TRBV7-8 to TRBJ2-5; 10 nucleotides agree with TRBD1. The CDR3 sequence is 15 residues long. The germline V gene encodes CDR1 SGHVS and CDR2 FQNEAQ. Unmatched junction bases numbered 6, after V lost 5 bases and J lost 3 bases. This CDR3 is CASSPPGTGEETQYF. The CDR3, as DNA: TGTGCCAGCAGCCCTCCCGGGACAGGGGAAGAGACCCAGTACTTC. The full variable domain, its missing parts supplied by reference TRBV7-8 and TRBJ2-5, is GAGVSQSPRYKVAKRGQDVALRCDPISGHVSLFWYQQALGQGPEFLTYFQNEAQLDKSGLPSDRFFAERPEGSVSTLKIQRTQQEDSAVYLCASSPPGTGEETQYFGPGTRLLVL.

The chain combines TRBV7-3 with TRBJ2-1; TRBD2 matches 8 bases. Germline V gene lookup returns CDR1 SGHTA and CDR2 FQGTGA. Trimming took 5 bases from V and 8 from J; bases not matched to a gene: 8. The CDR3 consists of 14 residues. The CDR3 here is CASSPGLANDEQFF. For the CDR3, the DNA is TGTGCCAGCAGCCCTGGACTAGCAAATGATGAGCAGTTCTTC. Full variable domain (outside the CDR3, taken from reference TRBV7-3 and TRBJ2-1): GAGVSQTPSNKVTEKGKYVELRCDPISGHTALYWYRQSLGQGPEFLIYFQGTGAADDSGLPNDRFFAVRPEGSVSTLKIQRTERGDSAVYLCASSPGLANDEQFFGPGTRLTVL.

The rearrangement links TRBV2 to TRBJ2-1; D is possibly TRBD2 (6 bases). Per germline, CDR1 SNHLY and CDR2 FYNNEI. This CDR3 is 17 amino acids long. The V gene lost 4 bases and the J gene lost 0 bases, with 16 bases spanning the gap. The CDR3 region has the DNA TGTGCCAGCAGTGGTCGGACACGGGAGAGCTCCTACAATGAGCAGTTCTTC. Amino acid sequence: CASSGRTRESSYNEQFF.

The CDR3 DNA is TGTGCCAGCAGTCGGGACAGGGGCTACGAGCAGTACTTC. It codes for CASSRDRGYEQYF. The chain joins TRBV7-2 to TRBJ2-7; 10 bases are a match to TRBD1. CDR1 and CDR2 (germline): SGHTA, FQGNSA. The CDR3 totals 13 residues. Losses at the gene ends were 6 bases for V and 3 bases for J; bases not matched to a gene: 2.

V and J are TRBV5-6 and TRBJ1-2; the D gene is possibly TRBD1 (6 bases). Germline CDR1 is SGHDT and CDR2 is YYEEEE. The CDR3 is made up of 14 amino acids. V gave up 2 bases and J gave up 4 bases, with 12 bases separating them. This CDR3 reads CASSFRDTLYGYTF. CDR3 DNA sequence: TGTGCCAGCAGCTTCAGGGACACCCTCTATGGCTACACCTTC.

This chain's CDR3 is CASSYLGQSGNTIYF. CDR3 coding DNA: TGTGCCAGCAGTTACCTGGGACAGTCTGGAAACACCATATATTTT. The J gene is TRBJ1-3, the V gene TRBV6-5; 7 nucleotides agree with TRBD1. V was clipped by 2 bases and J by 1 base; unmatched bases: 2. This CDR3 has 15 residues. Per the germline V gene, CDR1 is MNHEY and CDR2 is SVGAGI.

This clone was seen just once. The rearrangement joins TRBV5-6 to TRBJ2-6, with TRBD1 as a possible D gene (5 bases). CDR3 length equals 14 residues. Germline-derived CDR1 and CDR2 are SGHDT and YYEEEE. V was shortened by 4 bases and J by 2 bases, with 7 bases between the two germline ends. The CDR3 nucleotides read TGTGCCAGCAGCCTGACAGCTGGGGCCAACGTCCTGACTTTC. Encoded protein: CASSLTAGANVLTF.

The chain links TRBV7-2 to TRBJ1-4; a weak D match, TRBD1 (6 bases). Trimming removed 3 bases from V and 8 bases from J, with 13 bases in between. Germline V lookup: CDR1 SGHTA, CDR2 FQGNSA. This CDR3 has 14 residues. CDR3 amino acids: CASSFNREGEKLFF. CDR3 sequence (DNA): TGTGCCAGCAGCTTTAACAGGGAGGGCGAAAAACTGTTTTTT.

V usage is TRBV28 and J usage is TRBJ2-7; TRBD2 might be the D (5 bases). The CDR3 has 13 amino acids. Germline V gene sequence: CDR1 MDHEN, CDR2 SYDVKM. V was cut by 7 bases and J by 2 bases, with 12 bases left in between. CDR3: CASTLSGTYEQYF. The CDR3 nucleotides are TGTGCCAGCACCCTAAGCGGAACCTACGAGCAGTACTTC.

The V call is TRBV5-1, the J call TRBJ2-3; 11 bases match TRBD2. Unmatched junction bases numbered 6, after V lost 3 bases and J lost 0 bases. Germline CDR1 and CDR2: SGHRS and YFSETQ. This CDR3 is 17 amino acids long. Here the CDR3 reads CASSSGLAGPSTDTQYF. For the CDR3, the DNA is TGCGCCAGCAGCTCTGGACTAGCGGGTCCTAGCACAGATACGCAGTATTTT.

This chain links TRBV5-8 with TRBJ1-6; TRBD1 aligns across 10 bases. V dropped 5 bases and J dropped 4; count of bases not matched to a gene: 9. This CDR3 has 17 amino acids. CDR1 SGHTS and CDR2 YDEGEE come from the germline V gene. CDR3 sequence reads: CASSRDRGDLYNSPLHF. In DNA, the CDR3 is TGTGCCAGCAGTAGGGACAGGGGAGATTTGTATAATTCACCCCTCCACTTT.

This clone was observed a single time. The chain couples TRBV11-3 to TRBJ2-3; 10 positions match TRBD2. Germline CDR1 and CDR2: SGHNT and YENEEA. The CDR3 length is 14 residues. V shed 5 bases, J shed 6 bases, and the junction held 5 bases outside the gene matches. The CDR3 loop is CASSRSGRDDTQYF. The CDR3 DNA is TGTGCCAGCAGCCGAAGCGGGAGGGATGATACGCAGTATTTT.

This sequence joins TRBV5-4 and TRBJ2-1; 13 bases are a match to TRBD2. Germline lookup yields CDR1 SGHNT and CDR2 YYREEE (reference sequence). This CDR3 region has 16 residues. V was clipped by 0 bases and J by 6 bases; unmatched bases: 3. DNA for the CDR3: TGTGCCAGCAGCTTGGGGGGGACTAGCGGGATCAATGAGCAGTTCTTC. It translates to CASSLGGTSGINEQFF.

V and J are TRBV29-1 and TRBJ1-6, with TRBD1 identical over 7 bases. V was pared by 4 bases and J by 7 bases, with 4 bases of the junction left unmatched. The V gene's germline CDR1 is SQVTM and CDR2 ANQGSEA. The CDR3 covers 13 residues. CDR3 loop: CSVGDSANSPLHF. The CDR3 DNA sequence: TGCAGCGTTGGGGACAGCGCCAATTCACCCCTCCACTTT.

The CDR3 region is CATSTSDSTRETQYF. DNA of the CDR3: TGTGCCACCAGCACATCAGACAGCACTCGGGAGACCCAGTACTTC. The chain combines TRBV15 with TRBJ2-5; the D gene is possibly TRBD1 (5 bases). The V gene lost 4 bases and the J gene lost 5 bases, with 17 bases spanning the gap. The CDR3 is 15 residues long. Germline CDR1 reads LNHNV; CDR2 reads YYDKDF (reference sequence).

The chain uses TRBV19 and TRBJ2-7; D gene uncertain. The CDR3 contains 15 residues. The germline V gene has CDR1 LNHDA and CDR2 SQIVND (reference sequence). Trimming removed 0 bases from V and 0 bases from J, with 9 bases in between. In nucleotides, the CDR3 is TGTGCCAGTAGTATAGAGCGGAACCCCTCCTACGAGCAGTACTTC. Protein: CASSIERNPSYEQYF.